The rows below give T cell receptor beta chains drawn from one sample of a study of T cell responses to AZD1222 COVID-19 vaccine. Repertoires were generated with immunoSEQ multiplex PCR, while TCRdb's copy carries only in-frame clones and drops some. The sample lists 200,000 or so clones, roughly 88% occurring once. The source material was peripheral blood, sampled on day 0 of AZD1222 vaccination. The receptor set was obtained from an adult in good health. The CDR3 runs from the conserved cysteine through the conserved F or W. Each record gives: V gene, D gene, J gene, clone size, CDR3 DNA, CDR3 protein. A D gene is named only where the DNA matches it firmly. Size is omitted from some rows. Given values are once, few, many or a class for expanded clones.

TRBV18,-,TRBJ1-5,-,TGTGCCAGCTCACGGGGACGGGACAATCAGCCCCAGCATTTT,CASSRGRDNQPQHF
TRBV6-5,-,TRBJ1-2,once,TGTGCCAGCAGTTACTGGGGAGGACGCTACACCTTC,CASSYWGGRYTF
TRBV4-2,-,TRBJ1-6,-,TGTGCCAGCAGCCAAGGGGCCGTTGGGGGTTCACCCCTCCACTTT,CASSQGAVGGSPLHF
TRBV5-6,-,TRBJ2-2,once,TGTGCCAGCAGCTTGGAAGACACCGGGGAGCTGTTTTTT,CASSLEDTGELFF
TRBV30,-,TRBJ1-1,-,TGTGCCTGGAGCGAAACTCAATTTGCGGGGCCCTCTGAAGCTTTCTTT,CAWSETQFAGPSEAFF
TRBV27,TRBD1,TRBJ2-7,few,TGTGCCAGCAATCCCGGGACAGGGGGCGAGCAGTACTTC,CASNPGTGGEQYF
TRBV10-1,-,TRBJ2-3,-,TGCGCCAGCAGTGAAGGGTCAGACACAGATACGCAGTATTTT,CASSEGSDTDTQYF
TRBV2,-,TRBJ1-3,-,TGTGCCAGCAGTGAAGGCAGGGTAGGAAACACCATATATTTT,CASSEGRVGNTIYF
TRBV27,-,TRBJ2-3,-,TGTGCCAGCAGTTTGCTGGCGGCAGATACGCAGTATTTT,CASSLLAADTQYF
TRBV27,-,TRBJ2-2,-,TGTGCCAGCAGTTTTGCGATCGGGGAGCTGTTTTTT,CASSFAIGELFF
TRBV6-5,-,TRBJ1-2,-,TGTGCCAGCAGCGTGGACATAAGCTACACCTTC,CASSVDISYTF
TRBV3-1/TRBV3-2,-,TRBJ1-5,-,TGTGCCAGCAGCCATATAGGACAGCCCCAGCATTTT,CASSHIGQPQHF
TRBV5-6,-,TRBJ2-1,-,TGTGCCAGCACAGGGGACAATGAGCAGTTCTTC,CASTGDNEQFF
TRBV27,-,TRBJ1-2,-,TGTGCCAGCAGTTTATCTGACGGCTCTGGCTACACCTTC,CASSLSDGSGYTF
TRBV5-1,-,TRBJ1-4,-,TGCGCCAGCAGCTCGGACGGCGATAATGAAAAACTGTTTTTT,CASSSDGDNEKLFF